This TCR beta chain was captured by sequencing in a study of blood T cell repertoires in COVID-19. Sequencing used immunoSEQ multiplex PCR; TCRdb keeps in-frame clones, though not all of them. The profile covers 350,000 to 400,000 clones, with roughly 90% appearing a single time and just over 7% taken by the ten largest. With V trimmed by 4 bases and J by 10 bases, 11 bases remained unmatched. Looked up from germline, CDR1 is SGHDT and CDR2 is YYEEEE. The CDR3 has 14 amino acids. This TCR came from a woman aged 60-70 years with COVID-19, enrolled during active disease. The source material was peripheral blood. The gene calls are TRBV5-6 and TRBJ1-1; TRBD1 aligns across 9 bases. The CDR3: CASSAGTGTFGAFF. As DNA, the CDR3 is TGTGCCAGCAGCGCCGGGACAGGGACGTTTGGAGCTTTCTTT.